What follows are 23 T cell receptor beta chains derived from one specimen sequenced in a study of cytomegalovirus exposure and HLA in healthy donors. It was with 60 Vbeta and 13 Jbeta primers that the PCR ran. TCRdb's copy holds only in-frame clones and misses some; the assay was immunoSEQ multiplex PCR. The sample contains over 150,000 clones, approximately 80% of which appear only once. The specimen was PBMCs. Receptor source: a male donor in good health and CMV-seronegative.

The chain recombines TRBV7-8 with TRBJ1-1, with D possibly matching TRBD1 (6 bases). V was trimmed by 5 bases and J by 4 bases, leaving 11 bases between them. This CDR3 is 13 amino acids long. Germline V gene sequence: CDR1 SGHVS, CDR2 FQNEAQ. The CDR3: CASSGQLSTEAFF. In DNA form, the CDR3 reads TGTGCCAGCAGCGGACAGTTGAGCACTGAAGCTTTCTTT.

CDR3 residues: CASSVDERGAQETQYF. The CDR3 DNA reads as TGTGCCAGCAGCGTAGATGAGCGGGGGGCCCAAGAGACCCAGTACTTC. The chain has TRBV9 and TRBJ2-5; 9 bases align to TRBD2. The junction had 4 bases not matched to a gene; V was cut back by 0 bases and J by 1 base. Per germline, CDR1 SGDLS and CDR2 YYNGEE. This CDR3 is 16 amino acids long.

The chain links TRBV7-8 to TRBJ1-1; 9 bases agree with TRBD1. CDR1 is SGHVS, CDR2 FQNEAQ, per germline. Trimming removed 2 bases from V and 6 bases from J; junction bases left unmatched: 10. CDR3 length equals 16 residues. CDR3 bases: TGTGCCAGCAGCTTACGGGGGGGACAGGGTCGATCTGAAGCTTTCTTT. Its translation: CASSLRGGQGRSEAFF.

This clone was counted only a few times. This rearrangement joins TRBV4-2 to TRBJ1-1; no clear D gene. The ends were cut back, 0 bases at V and 3 bases at J, with 14 bases in the middle. This CDR3 spans 16 amino acids. Germline V gene sequence: CDR1 LGHNA, CDR2 YNFKEQ. As DNA, the CDR3 is TGTGCCAGCAGCCAAGATCCCACAGCCGCGCACACTGAAGCTTTCTTT. Protein product: CASSQDPTAAHTEAFF.

The rearrangement links TRBV9 to TRBJ1-1; D perhaps matches TRBD1 (5 bases). Germline loops: CDR1 SGDLS, CDR2 YYNGEE. CDR3 length: 13 amino acids. V lost 4 bases and J lost 1, with 8 bases in between. The DNA for the CDR3 is TGTGCCAGCAGCTCTCAGGGGAACACTGAAGCTTTCTTT. This sequence encodes CASSSQGNTEAFF.

This chain links TRBV29-1 with TRBJ2-7, with TRBD1 matching 7 bases. This CDR3 has 14 amino acids. V gave up 4 bases and J gave up 2 bases; unmatched junction bases: 8. Germline V CDR1 and CDR2: SQVTM, ANQGSEA. The CDR3 loop is CSVARQGDTYEQYF. The DNA for the CDR3 is TGCAGCGTTGCTAGACAGGGAGACACCTACGAGCAGTACTTC.

This chain connects TRBV27 to TRBJ2-7; unclear D gene. This CDR3 region has 13 residues. V shed 4 bases and J shed 0 bases, with 7 bases lying between them. The V gene's germline CDR1 is MNHEY and CDR2 SMNVEV (reference sequence). CDR3 nucleotides: TGTGCCAGCAGTTCCCTCCTCTCCTACGAGCAGTACTTC. It encodes CASSSLLSYEQYF.

This clone came up a few times. The chain combines TRBV6-6 with TRBJ2-1, with no clear D. Trimming removed 3 bases at V and 8 bases at J, with 14 bases between. The CDR3 is 14 residues long. Germline V gives CDR1 MNHNY, CDR2 SVGAGI (reference sequence). CDR3 DNA: TGTGCCAGCAGTTATTCCCTAGGCTCATATGAGCAGTTCTTC. Its translation: CASSYSLGSYEQFF.

This clone has just one count. The chain recombines TRBV25-1 with TRBJ2-5; TRBD2 aligns across 8 bases. CDR1 and CDR2 from the germline V gene are MGHDK and SYGVNS. The CDR3 consists of 14 residues. J lost 5 bases, V lost 4 bases, and 6 bases had no gene match. The CDR3 bases are TGTGCCAGCAGTGTGAGGCGGGGGGCGGAGACCCAGTACTTC. Protein sequence: CASSVRRGAETQYF.

J is TRBJ2-5 and V is TRBV19, with 9 bases that match TRBD1. Germline loops: CDR1 LNHDA, CDR2 SQIVND (reference sequence). Germline trimming cut 1 base from V and 4 bases from J; bases unmatched to any gene: 7. CDR3 size: 16 residues. CDR3 DNA: TGTGCCAGTAGTATAGGGGGACAGGGCTGGGGAGAGACCCAGTACTTC. This translates into CASSIGGQGWGETQYF.

In its sample, this clone was seen many times. This chain joins TRBV7-9 and TRBJ2-2, with 13 bases matching TRBD2. Germline CDR1 and CDR2: SEHNR and FQNEAQ (reference sequence). V lost 5 bases and J lost 3; bases outside the gene matches: 9. The CDR3 consists of 18 residues. The CDR3 loop reads CASSTITSGRADTGELFF. The CDR3 region has the DNA TGTGCCAGCAGCACCATCACTAGCGGGAGGGCGGACACCGGGGAGCTGTTTTTT. The whole variable domain, remainder taken from reference TRBV7-9 and TRBJ2-2, is DTGVSQNPRHKITKRGQNVTFRCDPISEHNRLYWYRQTLGQGPEFLTYFQNEAQLEKSRLLSDRFSAERPKGSFSTLEIQRTEQGDSAMYLCASSTITSGRADTGELFFGEGSRLTVL.

The chain joins TRBV6-1 to TRBJ2-7; TRBD1 aligns across 9 bases. Germline values: CDR1 MNHNS, CDR2 SASEGT. CDR3 size: 15 residues. Unmatched junction bases numbered 4, after V lost 2 bases and J lost 2 bases. The CDR3 spells CASSESWDRAYEQYF. The DNA for the CDR3 is TGTGCCAGCAGTGAATCGTGGGACAGGGCCTACGAGCAGTACTTC.

The chain is built from TRBV4-1 and TRBJ2-5, with TRBD2 matching 8 bases. Germline lookup yields CDR1 MGHRA and CDR2 YSYEKL. The CDR3 loop spans 16 amino acids. With V trimmed by 4 bases and J by 1 base, 8 bases remained unmatched. The chain's CDR3 is CASSPREGGLQETQYF. As DNA, the CDR3 is TGCGCCAGCAGCCCCCGGGAGGGGGGCCTCCAAGAGACCCAGTACTTC.

The V call is TRBV4-2, the J call TRBJ1-6; 9 nucleotides agree with TRBD1. Germline V gives CDR1 LGHNA, CDR2 YNFKEQ. The CDR3 runs to 17 residues. The junction had 10 bases not matched to a gene; V was cut back by 0 bases and J by 10 bases. The DNA for the CDR3 is TGTGCCAGCAGCCAAGATCCCCACAGGGGGCGAGGATCACCCCTCCACTTT. Amino acid sequence: CASSQDPHRGRGSPLHF.

This chain joins TRBV5-4 and TRBJ2-3, with 12 bases matching TRBD2. V lost 3 bases and J lost 3; bases outside the gene matches: 5. Germline V gene sequence: CDR1 SGHNT, CDR2 YYREEE (reference sequence). The CDR3 has 16 amino acids. CDR3 region: CASSYRLAGATDTQYF. The DNA for the CDR3 is TGTGCCAGCAGCTACCGACTAGCGGGGGCTACAGATACGCAGTATTTT.

This clone appeared a few times. This chain connects TRBV27 to TRBJ2-7; TRBD1 agrees at 8 bases. Germline-derived CDR1 and CDR2 are MNHEY and SMNVEV (reference sequence). V shed 4 bases, J shed 6 bases, and the junction held 11 bases outside the gene matches. The CDR3 totals 15 residues. CDR3 DNA: TGTGCCAGCAGTTCAGTAGACAGGGGCGGGCTCGAGCAGTACTTC. As protein: CASSSVDRGGLEQYF.

The chain recombines TRBV7-2 with TRBJ1-2, with D hard to call. V was clipped by 5 bases and J by 3 bases, with 13 bases between them. This CDR3 contains 14 residues. Germline V gives CDR1 SGHTA, CDR2 FQGNSA. The CDR3 reads CASSRSGSHYGYTF. The CDR3 DNA sequence: TGTGCCAGCAGCCGATCAGGCAGCCACTATGGCTACACCTTC.

The chain employs TRBV6-1 and TRBJ2-7; possibly TRBD1 for D (6 bases). Per the germline V gene, CDR1 is MNHNS and CDR2 is SASEGT. V gave up 2 bases and J gave up 3 bases, with 17 bases separating them. This CDR3 contains 16 residues. CDR3 in amino acids: CASSESGGPRIYEQYF. CDR3 DNA: TGTGCCAGCAGTGAATCTGGGGGCCCCCGAATCTACGAGCAGTACTTC.

V usage is TRBV7-6 and J usage is TRBJ1-2, with TRBD1 identical over 8 bases. J lost 8 bases, V lost 4 bases, and 9 bases had no gene match. Germline V gives CDR1 SGHVS, CDR2 FNYEAQ. The CDR3 is made up of 14 amino acids. Here the CDR3 reads CASSSQQGARGYTF. The CDR3 region has the DNA TGTGCCAGCAGCTCGCAGCAGGGGGCGCGGGGCTACACCTTC. Full variable domain (rest looked up from reference TRBV7-6 and TRBJ1-2): GAGVSQSPRYKVTKRGQDVALRCDPISGHVSLYWYRQALGQGPEFLTYFNYEAQQDKSGLPNDRFSAERPEGSISTLTIQRTEQRDSAMYRCASSSQQGARGYTFGSGTRLTVV.

V is TRBV7-2 and J is TRBJ2-3, with TRBD2 matching 12 bases. CDR3 length: 17 amino acids. The germline V gene encodes CDR1 SGHTA and CDR2 FQGNSA. V trimming: 5 bases; J trimming: 2 bases; junction bases outside the gene matches: 8. CDR3 DNA: TGTGCCAGCAGCCTTAAGACTAGCGGGGGATTCACAGATACGCAGTATTTT. It translates to CASSLKTSGGFTDTQYF.

This clone was seen more than once but under ten times. For the CDR3, the DNA is TGTGCCAGCAGTACCTCTGGCTCTTCCTACGAGCAGTACTTC. Its protein product is CASSTSGSSYEQYF. The genes are TRBV6-5 and TRBJ2-7; D is unclear. The CDR3 consists of 14 residues. Trimming shortened V by 5 bases and J by 1 base, and 12 bases separated the two germline ends. Germline V gene data show CDR1 as MNHEY and CDR2 as SVGAGI.

This clone was counted only a few times. The chain joins TRBV29-1 to TRBJ2-1, with 9 bases fitting TRBD1. Trimming took 6 bases from V and 8 from J; bases not matched to a gene: 5. In germline, CDR1 is SQVTM, CDR2 ANQGSEA. The CDR3 sequence is 12 residues long. The CDR3 sequence: CSVDTGGDEQFF. CDR3 sequence (DNA): TGCAGCGTCGACACAGGGGGCGATGAGCAGTTCTTC.

This rearrangement joins TRBV9 to TRBJ2-3; TRBD2 aligns across 7 bases. This CDR3 has 14 amino acids. Trimming took 3 bases from V and 4 from J; bases not matched to a gene: 5. Germline values: CDR1 SGDLS, CDR2 YYNGEE. DNA of the CDR3: TGTGCCAGCAGCGCCGGACTAGTCTCAGATACGCAGTATTTT. Translating it yields CASSAGLVSDTQYF.